This TCR beta chain came from a study of Ad26.COV2.S vaccination and SARS-CoV-2 variants. Stated treatment: roughly 19 received Ad26.COV2.S at low or high dose, single or two shots; about 5 received placebo; per-sample allocation not given. Day 63 after the first injection of vaccine or placebo was the sampling time. Libraries were prepared by immunoSEQ multiplex PCR; TCRdb keeps only in-frame clonotypes and omits some of them. The top ten clones hold around 3.6% of a sample with roughly 420,000 clones, around 87% of them seen once. The sample consisted of peripheral blood, taken in a trial of Ad26.COV2.S vaccine versus placebo. This receptor was taken from a person between 18 and 60 years old who received the Ad26.COV2.S COVID-19 vaccine or a placebo.

DNA of the CDR3: TGTGCCAGCAGCTTAGGACTAGCGGGGGCCGACGGCTACAATGAGCAGTTCTTC. Translated: CASSLGLAGADGYNEQFF. J is TRBJ2-1 and V is TRBV11-2; 12 nucleotides match TRBD2. CDR1 is SGHAT, CDR2 FQNNGV, per germline. The CDR3 loop spans 18 amino acids. The V gene end was trimmed by 1 base and the J gene end by 3 bases; junction bases not matched to a gene: 7.